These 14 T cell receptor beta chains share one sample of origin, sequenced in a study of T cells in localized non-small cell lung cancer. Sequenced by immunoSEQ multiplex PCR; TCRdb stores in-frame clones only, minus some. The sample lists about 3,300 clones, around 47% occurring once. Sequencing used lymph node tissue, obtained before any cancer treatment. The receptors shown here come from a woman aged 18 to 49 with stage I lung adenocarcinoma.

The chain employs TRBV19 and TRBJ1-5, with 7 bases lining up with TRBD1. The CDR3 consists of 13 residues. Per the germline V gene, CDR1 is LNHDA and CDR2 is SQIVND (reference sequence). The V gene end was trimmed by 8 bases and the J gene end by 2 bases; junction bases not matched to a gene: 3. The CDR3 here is CASRQGRNQPQHF. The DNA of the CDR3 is TGTGCCAGTCGACAGGGCCGCAATCAGCCCCAGCATTTT.

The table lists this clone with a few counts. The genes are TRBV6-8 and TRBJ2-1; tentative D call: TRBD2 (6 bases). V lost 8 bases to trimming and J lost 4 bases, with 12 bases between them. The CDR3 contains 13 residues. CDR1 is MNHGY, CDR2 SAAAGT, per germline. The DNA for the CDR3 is TGTGCCAGCTCAGTAGGAGGGTACAATGAGCAGTTCTTC. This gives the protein CASSVGGYNEQFF.

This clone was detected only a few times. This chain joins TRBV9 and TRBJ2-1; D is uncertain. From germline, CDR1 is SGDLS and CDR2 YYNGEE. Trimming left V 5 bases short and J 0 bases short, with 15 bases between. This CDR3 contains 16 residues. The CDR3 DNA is TGTGCCAGCAGTGGTTTCTCTGTAAGCTCCTACAATGAGCAGTTCTTC. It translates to CASSGFSVSSYNEQFF.

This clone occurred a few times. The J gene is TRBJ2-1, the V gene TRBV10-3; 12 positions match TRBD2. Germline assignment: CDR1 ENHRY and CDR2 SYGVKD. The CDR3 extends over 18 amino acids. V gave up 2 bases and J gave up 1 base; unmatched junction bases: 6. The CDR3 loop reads CAISERLAGGPSYNEQFF. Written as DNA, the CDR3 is TGTGCCATCAGTGAGCGTCTAGCGGGAGGGCCGTCCTACAATGAGCAGTTCTTC.

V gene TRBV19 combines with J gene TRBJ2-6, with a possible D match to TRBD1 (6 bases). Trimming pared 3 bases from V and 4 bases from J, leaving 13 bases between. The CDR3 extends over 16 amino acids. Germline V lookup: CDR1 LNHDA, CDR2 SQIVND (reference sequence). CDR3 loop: CASSMVSGAGANVLTF. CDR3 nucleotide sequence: TGTGCCAGTAGTATGGTCTCAGGGGCCGGGGCCAACGTCCTGACTTTC.

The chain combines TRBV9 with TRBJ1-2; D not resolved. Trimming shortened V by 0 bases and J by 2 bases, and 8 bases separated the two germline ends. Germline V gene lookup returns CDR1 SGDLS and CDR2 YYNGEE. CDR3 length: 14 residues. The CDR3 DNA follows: TGTGCCAGCAGCGTAGCTGCGGGGAACTATGGCTACACCTTC. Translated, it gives CASSVAAGNYGYTF.

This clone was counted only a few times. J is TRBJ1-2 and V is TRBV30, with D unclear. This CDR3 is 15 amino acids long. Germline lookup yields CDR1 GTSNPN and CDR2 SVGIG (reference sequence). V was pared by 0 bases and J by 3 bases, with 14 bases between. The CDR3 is CAWSVQNSPYYGYTF. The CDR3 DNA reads TGTGCCTGGAGTGTACAGAATTCCCCCTACTATGGCTACACCTTC.

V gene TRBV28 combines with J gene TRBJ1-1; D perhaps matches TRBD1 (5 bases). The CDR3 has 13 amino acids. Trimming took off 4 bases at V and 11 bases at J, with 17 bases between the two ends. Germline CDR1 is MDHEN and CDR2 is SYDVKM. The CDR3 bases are TGTGCCAGCAGTTCCAGGACACCCAAGACGGCTTTCTTT. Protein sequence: CASSSRTPKTAFF.

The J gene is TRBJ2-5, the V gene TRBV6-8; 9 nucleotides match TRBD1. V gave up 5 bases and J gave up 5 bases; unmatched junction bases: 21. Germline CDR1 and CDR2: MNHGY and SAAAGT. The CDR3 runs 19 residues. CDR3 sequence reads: CASSRDRVIIGQRRETQYF. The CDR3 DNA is TGTGCCAGCAGTAGGGACAGGGTGATTATAGGACAGAGGCGGGAGACCCAGTACTTC.

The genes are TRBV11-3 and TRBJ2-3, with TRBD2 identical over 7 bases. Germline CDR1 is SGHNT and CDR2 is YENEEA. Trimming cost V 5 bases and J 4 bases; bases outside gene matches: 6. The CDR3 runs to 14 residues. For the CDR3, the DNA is TGTGCCAGCAGCCGGGGAGGGAACGCAGATACGCAGTATTTT. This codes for CASSRGGNADTQYF.

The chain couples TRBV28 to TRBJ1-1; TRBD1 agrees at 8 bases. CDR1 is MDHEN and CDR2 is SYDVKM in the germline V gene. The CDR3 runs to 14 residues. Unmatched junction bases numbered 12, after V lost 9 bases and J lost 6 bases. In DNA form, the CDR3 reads TGTGCCAGTAGGAGGACAGGGTTTTTAGCTGAAGCTTTCTTT. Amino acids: CASRRTGFLAEAFF.

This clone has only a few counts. CDR3 residues: CASRKDHSYNEQFF. In DNA, the CDR3 is TGTGCCAGCAGGAAGGACCACTCCTACAATGAGCAGTTCTTC. This chain uses TRBV6-8 with TRBJ2-1; D is unclear. V was trimmed by 6 bases and J by 0 bases, leaving 9 bases between them. This CDR3 is 14 amino acids long. Germline-derived CDR1 and CDR2 are MNHGY and SAAAGT.

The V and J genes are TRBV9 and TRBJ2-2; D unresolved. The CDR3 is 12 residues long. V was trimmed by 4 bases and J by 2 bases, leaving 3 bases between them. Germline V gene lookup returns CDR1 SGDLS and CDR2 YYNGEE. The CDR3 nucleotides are TGTGCCAGCAGCCACAACACCGGGGAGCTGTTTTTT. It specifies CASSHNTGELFF.

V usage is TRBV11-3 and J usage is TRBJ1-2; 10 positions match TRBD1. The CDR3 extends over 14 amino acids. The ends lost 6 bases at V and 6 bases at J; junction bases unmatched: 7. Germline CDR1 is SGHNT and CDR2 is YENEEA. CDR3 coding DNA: TGTGCCAGCAGACCCCGGGACAGGGGACATGGCTACACCTTC. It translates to CASRPRDRGHGYTF.